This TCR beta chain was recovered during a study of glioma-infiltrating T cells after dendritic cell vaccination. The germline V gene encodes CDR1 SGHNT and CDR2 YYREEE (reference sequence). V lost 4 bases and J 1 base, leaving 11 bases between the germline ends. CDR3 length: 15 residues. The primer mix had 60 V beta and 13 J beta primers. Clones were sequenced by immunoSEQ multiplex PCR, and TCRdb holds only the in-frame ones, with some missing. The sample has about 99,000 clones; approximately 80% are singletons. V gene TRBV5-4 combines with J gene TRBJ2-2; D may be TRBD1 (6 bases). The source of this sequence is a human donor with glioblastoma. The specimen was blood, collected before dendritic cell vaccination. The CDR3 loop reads CASSRDTRNTGELFF. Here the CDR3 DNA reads TGTGCCAGCAGCCGGGACACCCGGAACACCGGGGAGCTGTTTTTT.